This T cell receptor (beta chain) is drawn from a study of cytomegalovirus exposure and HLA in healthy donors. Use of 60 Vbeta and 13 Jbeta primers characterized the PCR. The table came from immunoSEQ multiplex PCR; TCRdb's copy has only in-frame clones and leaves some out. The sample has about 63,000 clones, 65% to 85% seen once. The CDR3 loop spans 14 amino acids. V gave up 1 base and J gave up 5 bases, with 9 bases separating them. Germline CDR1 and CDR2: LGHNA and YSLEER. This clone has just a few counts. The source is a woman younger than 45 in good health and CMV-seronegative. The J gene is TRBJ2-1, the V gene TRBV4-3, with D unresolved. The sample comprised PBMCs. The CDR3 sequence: CASSQVSSNNEQFF. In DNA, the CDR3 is TGCGCCAGCAGCCAAGTAAGTAGCAACAATGAGCAGTTCTTC.